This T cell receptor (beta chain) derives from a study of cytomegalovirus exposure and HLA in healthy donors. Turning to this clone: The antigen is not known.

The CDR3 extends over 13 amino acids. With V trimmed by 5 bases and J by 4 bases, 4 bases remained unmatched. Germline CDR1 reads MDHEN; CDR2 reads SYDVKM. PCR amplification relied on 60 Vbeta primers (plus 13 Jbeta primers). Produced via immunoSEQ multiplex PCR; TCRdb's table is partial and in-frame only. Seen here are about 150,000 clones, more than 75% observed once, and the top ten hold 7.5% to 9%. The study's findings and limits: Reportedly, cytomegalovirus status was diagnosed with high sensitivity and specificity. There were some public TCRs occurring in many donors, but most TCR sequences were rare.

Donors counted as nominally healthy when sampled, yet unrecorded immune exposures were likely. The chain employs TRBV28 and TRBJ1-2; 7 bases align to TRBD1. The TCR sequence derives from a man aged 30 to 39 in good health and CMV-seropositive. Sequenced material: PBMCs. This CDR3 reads CASSVDRVYGYTF. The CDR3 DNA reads TGTGCCAGCAGTGTTGACAGGGTCTATGGCTACACCTTC.